Listed below are T cell receptor beta chains from one sample, sequenced in a study of shared clonotypes between healthy human individuals. Profiling relied on immunoSEQ multiplex PCR, and the TCRdb table lists in-frame clones only, not all of them. The table has nearly 2 million clones, about 95% seen once. Sequenced input: naive CD8+ T cells sorted from blood. The receptors derive from a man younger than 35 in good health. Each CDR3 is given with its conserved first and last residue. The order of the fields is V gene, D gene, clone size, J gene, CDR3 DNA, CDR3 protein. D genes are given only for firm matches. The size of a clone is reported for some rows only, either as once, few or many, or as a class for expanded clones.

TRBV7-8	TRBD1	.	TRBJ2-5	TGTGCCAGCAGCTTTGGGACAGATCCTCAGTACTTC	CASSFGTDPQYF
TRBV5-1	.	.	TRBJ1-2	TGCGCCAGCAGCTCCGGGACGGAGAACTATGGCTACACCTTC	CASSSGTENYGYTF
TRBV5-6	.	.	TRBJ2-2	TGTGCCAGCTCACACAGGGAGGGCACCGGGGAGCTGTTTTTT	CASSHREGTGELFF
TRBV4-1	.	.	TRBJ1-1	TGCGCCAGCAGCCATGTGACGACCGAGAACACTGAAGCTTTCTTT	CASSHVTTENTEAFF
TRBV4-2	TRBD2	once	TRBJ2-1	TGTGCCAGCAGCCAAGATTCAGCGGGGGGATACAATGAGCAGTTCTTC	CASSQDSAGGYNEQFF
TRBV5-4	.	.	TRBJ2-1	TGTGCCAGCAGCGGAACAAGCGATGAGCAGTTCTTC	CASSGTSDEQFF
TRBV7-2	.	.	TRBJ2-7	TGTGCCAGCAGCTATCGACAGATCTCCTACGAGCAGTACTTC	CASSYRQISYEQYF
TRBV29-1	TRBD2	.	TRBJ2-5	TGCAGCGTTTCTAGCGGGGAGCAAGAGACCCAGTACTTC	CSVSSGEQETQYF
TRBV10-1	.	.	TRBJ2-1	TGCGCCAGCATCCTCCTAGCAGTAGACTACAATGAGCAGTTCTTC	CASILLAVDYNEQFF
TRBV2	.	.	TRBJ2-7	TGTGCCAGCGGCGTTTCCTACGAGCAGTACTTC	CASGVSYEQYF
TRBV11-2	.	.	TRBJ1-4	TGTGCCAGCAGCTTAGTGGGACCCAATGAAAAACTGTTTTTT	CASSLVGPNEKLFF
TRBV27	.	once	TRBJ1-6	TGTGCCAGCAGTTTAATGTGGACAGATAATTCACCCCTCCACTTT	CASSLMWTDNSPLHF
TRBV9	.	.	TRBJ1-2	TGTGCCAGCAGCGTAGAAAACGGGCAGGGGACCGCAAACTATGGCTACACCTTC	CASSVENGQGTANYGYTF
TRBV6-6	TRBD1	.	TRBJ2-7	TGTGCCAGCAGTTACGTGGGACAGAACTACGAGCAGTACTTC	CASSYVGQNYEQYF